This T cell receptor (beta chain) was captured by sequencing in a study of shared clonotypes between healthy human individuals. Study results and limitations: Clonotype sharing across donors was expected to vary with sequencing depth.

Only in-frame clones appear in the TCRdb table, and some are missing; sequencing was by immunoSEQ multiplex PCR. Of about 99,000 clones in the sample, around 47% were seen once. Note on this clone: Its antigen remains unidentified.

This clonotype was sampled from a woman in her thirties or forties in good health. Some clones in this sample may be carry-over from other donors' samples. The material sequenced was PBMCs.

The DNA for the CDR3 is TGCGCCAGCAGCTGGACAGGGTTCTCCCTCATCTACAATGAGCAGTTCTTC. Translation: CASSWTGFSLIYNEQFF. V usage is TRBV5-1 and J usage is TRBJ2-1, with TRBD1 identical over 8 bases. Germline V gene sequence: CDR1 SGHRS, CDR2 YFSETQ. J was trimmed by 3 bases and V by 3 bases; bases with no gene match: 11. This CDR3 has 17 residues.